This T cell receptor beta chain was obtained from a study of T cell clonality in common variable immunodeficiency. Study-level points and caveats: Fewer deletions and N-nucleotide insertions were reportedly seen in common variable immunodeficiency TCR beta sequences. Compared with healthy controls, CVID subjects showed increased TCRbeta clonality, mostly in about a third. Compared with controls, CVID subjects had fewer shared TCRbeta clones.

TCRdb keeps only in-frame clones here, not all; method: immunoSEQ multiplex PCR. Found here are several thousand clones; the top ten clones hold 3.5% to 4.5%. On this clone: Its specificity is not known. The read falls 3 residues short of the CDR3 end, and the missing part is taken from the germline J gene.

Germline V gives CDR1 SGHVS, CDR2 FNYEAQ. The CDR3 runs 14 residues. V shed 1 base and J 2 bases; nucleotides not matched to a gene: 1. This chain links TRBV7-6 with TRBJ2-5, with 7 bases aligning to TRBD1. This receptor was taken from a human donor with common variable immunodeficiency. The sequencing sample was made of peripheral blood mononuclear cells. The covered CDR3 bases are TGTGCCAGCAGCTTAGGCAGGGGGCAAGAGACC. Protein product: CASSLGRGQET. The whole CDR3 reads CASSLGRGQETQYF.